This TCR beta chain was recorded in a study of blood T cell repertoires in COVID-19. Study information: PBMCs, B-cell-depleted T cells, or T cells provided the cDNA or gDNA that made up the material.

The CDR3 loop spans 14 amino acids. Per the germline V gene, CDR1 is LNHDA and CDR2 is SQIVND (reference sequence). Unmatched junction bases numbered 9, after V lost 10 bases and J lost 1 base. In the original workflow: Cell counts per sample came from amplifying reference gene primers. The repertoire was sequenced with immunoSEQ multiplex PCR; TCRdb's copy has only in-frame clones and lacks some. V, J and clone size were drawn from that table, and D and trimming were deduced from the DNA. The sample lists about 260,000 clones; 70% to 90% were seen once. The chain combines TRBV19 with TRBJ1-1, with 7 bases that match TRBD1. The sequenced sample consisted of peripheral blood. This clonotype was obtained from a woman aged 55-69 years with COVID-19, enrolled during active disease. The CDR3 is CATARQGRNTEAFF. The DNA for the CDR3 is TGTGCCACTGCGCGACAGGGCCGGAACACTGAAGCTTTCTTT.